These T cell receptor beta chains were read from a single sample in a study of T cells in Graves' hyperthyroidism and ophthalmopathy. MiXCR, applied by TCRdb to the multiplex PCR reads, yields one record per CDR3 protein. The sample has 300,000 to 400,000 distinct CDR3 sequences, roughly 13% seen once. The sequenced material came from blood. These receptors all come from a woman aged 18 to 35 with Graves' hyperthyroidism. Each CDR3 is given with its conserved first and last residue. D genes are given only for firm matches. The size of a clone is reported for some rows only, either as once, few or many, or as a class for expanded clones.

NA TRBJ1-2 NA TRBV4-1 TGCGCCAGCAGCCAAACAGGGACGAATGGCTACACCTTC CASSQTGTNGYTF
TRBD1 TRBJ1-1 many TRBV20-1 TGCAGTGCCAGCGAGACAGGGGCCTCCGGGACTGAAGCTTTCTTT CSASETGASGTEAFF
NA TRBJ1-2 NA TRBV20-1 TGCAGTGCTAGAGATCAAAGGTTTCTTAACTATGGCTACACCTTC CSARDQRFLNYGYTF
NA TRBJ1-1 few TRBV5-6 TGTGCCAGCAGCTTCAACAGGATGAACACTGAAGCTTTCTTT CASSFNRMNTEAFF
TRBD1 TRBJ1-1 many TRBV27 TGTGCCAGCAGTCCAAGGACAGGAATGAACACTGAAGCTTTCTTT CASSPRTGMNTEAFF
NA TRBJ1-5 NA TRBV20-1 TGCAGTGCTTTCATTCAGGGTCGGGGTAATCAGCCCCAGCATTTT CSAFIQGRGNQPQHF
NA TRBJ2-1 NA TRBV19 TGTGCCAGTAGCAAACGACGGGGCTCGGGTTCAAGTGAGCAGTTCTTC CASSKRRGSGSSEQFF
NA TRBJ1-3 NA TRBV9 TGTGCCAGCAGCGTAGGGGGGCTGGGGGACTCTGGAAACACCATATATTTT CASSVGGLGDSGNTIYF
NA TRBJ1-2 many TRBV7-2 TGTGCCAGCAGCCCCAGACAGTTGGCCTATGGCTACACCTTC CASSPRQLAYGYTF
NA TRBJ1-1 many TRBV3-1 TGTGCCAGCAGCCAGGGATGGGGGACTGAAGCTTTCTTT CASSQGWGTEAFF
NA TRBJ2-5 NA TRBV6-1 TGTGCCAGCAGTCCCCCTCTGGGGGGAGGCGGGGAGACCCAGTACTTC CASSPPLGGGGETQYF
TRBD2 TRBJ2-3 many TRBV28 TGTGCCACAGTAGCGGGAGAGACGGGCACAGATACGCAGTATTTT CATVAGETGTDTQYF
NA TRBJ1-5 many TRBV28 TGTGCCAGCAGTTTTGGCAGCCTTAATCAGCCCCAGCATTTT CASSFGSLNQPQHF
NA TRBJ2-7 many TRBV2 TGTGCCAGCAGTGAGGTCGGCTCCTACGAGCAGTACTTC CASSEVGSYEQYF
TRBD1 TRBJ2-1 NA TRBV5-8 TGTGCCAGCAGCCGGGACAGCCTCAATGAGCAGTTCTTC CASSRDSLNEQFF
NA TRBJ1-2 NA TRBV7-9 TGTGCCAGCAGCTTAGTGAGGACAGAGAATCACTACACCTTC CASSLVRTENHYTF
TRBD2 TRBJ2-2 many TRBV12-3/TRBV12-4 TGTGCCAGCAGTTTCCTAGCGGGGGGGGGCACCGGGGAGCTGTTTTTT CASSFLAGGGTGELFF
NA TRBJ1-6 many TRBV3-1 TGTGCCAGCAGCCAAGCCTCCAGCGGTTCACCCCTCCACTTT CASSQASSGSPLHF
NA TRBJ1-1 many TRBV28 TGTGCCAGCAGGGGTGAGGCTTTCTTT CASRGEAFF
NA TRBJ1-5 NA TRBV19 TGTGCCAGTAGTATGGGGCCGGGGTCAAATCAGCCCCAGCATTTT CASSMGPGSNQPQHF
NA TRBJ1-2 many TRBV6-5 TGTGCCAGCAGTTACTCTTCCGGGGAGTATGGCTACACCTTC CASSYSSGEYGYTF
TRBD1 TRBJ1-5 many TRBV28 TGTGCCAGCACTTCAGACTCAGGGACAGGGGGCGCCGGCAATCAGCCCCAGCATTTT CASTSDSGTGGAGNQPQHF
NA TRBJ1-4 many TRBV12-3/TRBV12-4 TGTGCCAGCAGTTTATTTAATGAAAAACTGTTTTTT CASSLFNEKLFF
TRBD2 TRBJ2-1 many TRBV7-9 TGTGCCAGCAGCGACAGCGGGAGGGCCTCCAATGAGCAGTTCTTC CASSDSGRASNEQFF
NA TRBJ1-2 few TRBV28 TGTGCCAGCAGCCCCCCGACCCGGGACGGACATGGCTACACCTTC CASSPPTRDGHGYTF
NA TRBJ2-6 NA TRBV19 TGTGCCAGAAGTATAGCATCAGGCTTCTCTGGGGCCAACGTCCTGACTTTC CARSIASGFSGANVLTF
TRBD1 TRBJ2-2 few TRBV24-1 TGTGCCACCAAAGGCGGACAGGGAATAACCGGGGAGCTGTTTTTT CATKGGQGITGELFF
TRBD1 TRBJ1-2 many TRBV10-3 TGTGCCATCAGTGAGTCAACAGGGGGAATGTCTAACTATGGCTACACCTTC CAISESTGGMSNYGYTF
TRBD1 TRBJ2-1 many TRBV6-1 TGTGCCAGCAGTGACCCTGACAGGGCTAATGAGCAGTTCTTC CASSDPDRANEQFF
NA TRBJ2-5 many TRBV12-3/TRBV12-4 TGTGCCAGCAGTTTAAATAGGGACCAAGAGACCCAGTACTTC CASSLNRDQETQYF
TRBD2 TRBJ2-3 many TRBV2 TGTGCCAGCAGTGCGGGACTAGCCGGCCCGAATACGCAGTATTTT CASSAGLAGPNTQYF
NA TRBJ2-3 many TRBV19 TGTGCCAGTAGATTCAGGGGCGTCACAGATACGCAGTATTTT CASRFRGVTDTQYF
TRBD2 TRBJ2-5 NA TRBV7-9 TGTGCCAGCAGCTTGCTGAGACTAGCGGCTACACAAGAGACCCAGTACTTC CASSLLRLAATQETQYF
NA TRBJ2-7 many TRBV24-1 TGTGCCACCAGTGATCCTGGGACTGAGCAGTACTTC CATSDPGTEQYF
TRBD2 TRBJ2-3 few TRBV19 TGTGCCACAAAGGGCGGGGGGGCGGTTGATACGCAGTATTTT CATKGGGAVDTQYF
NA TRBJ2-1 many TRBV29-1 TGCAGCGTTGGACTTACCCCCAATGAGCAGTTCTTC CSVGLTPNEQFF
NA TRBJ2-7 many TRBV7-3 TGTGCCAGCAGCCCCGAAGGGGGATACCTCTACGAGCAGTACTTC CASSPEGGYLYEQYF
NA TRBJ2-1 many TRBV7-8 TGTGCCAGCAGCTCACTGTATGAGCAGTTCTTC CASSSLYEQFF
NA TRBJ1-4 NA TRBV7-8 TGTGCCAGCAGCCCCCGGGGGGGGGGGCAAGAAAAACTGTTTTTT CASSPRGGGQEKLFF
NA TRBJ1-1 many TRBV3-1 TGTGCCAGCAGCCACGTACCGGGCAGGCCCTTGAACACTGAAGCTTTCTTT CASSHVPGRPLNTEAFF
TRBD1 TRBJ2-1 few TRBV5-1 TGCGCCAGCAGCTTGGGGGGGACAGTCTACAATGAGCAGTTCTTC CASSLGGTVYNEQFF
TRBD1 TRBJ1-2 many TRBV12-3/TRBV12-4 TGTGCCAGCAGTTCACCAGGGGGAGGCTATGGCTACACCTTC CASSSPGGGYGYTF
TRBD1 TRBJ2-3 NA TRBV6-2/TRBV6-3 TGTGCCAGCAGCTACTCTCGGGACAGAGATAGCACAGATACGCAGTATTTT CASSYSRDRDSTDTQYF
NA TRBJ2-7 NA TRBV20-1 TGCAGTGCTAGTCCCTCGTACGAGCAGTACTTC CSASPSYEQYF
TRBD1 TRBJ2-2 NA TRBV6-5 TGTGCCAGCAGTTACTCGGGGACAGATGGGACCGGGGAGCTGTTTTTT CASSYSGTDGTGELFF